The sequence of this T cell receptor (beta chain) was determined in a study of T cells in Graves' hyperthyroidism and ophthalmopathy (dated by TCRdb to the late 2010s). Broadly, across the study: Peripheral blood was collected at initial diagnosis, before any treatment. The paper reports TCR Vbeta CDR3 sequencing of some 140 peripheral blood samples: some 44 ophthalmopathy, under 85 hyperthyroidism and around 17 progressor patients. To identify TCR V-J signatures that set the groups apart, the researchers used a discovery cohort of about a hundred patients, made up of under 50 with Graves' ophthalmopathy and about 60 with stable Graves' hyperthyroidism. Thyroid tissue and blood T-cell repertoires from about six Graves' hyperthyroidism patients were also compared in the study. Following sampling, methimazole starting at 30 mg daily was given to hyperthyroidism patients, and high-dose intravenous methylprednisolone was given to ophthalmopathy patients. Prospective prediction of ophthalmopathy was tested in an independent validation cohort consisting of 18 hyperthyroidism patients and some 15 patients who later progressed to ophthalmopathy. The roughly 91 discovery patients were randomly split 7:3 into training and test sets. Broader findings and caveats from the paper: Most expanded thyroid clonotypes (frequency above 0.001) were also detected in blood, a finding suggesting that blood repertoires may reflect thyroid immune responses. During validation, the model predicted progression to ophthalmopathy a median of around 6 months ahead of onset, with around 65% sensitivity and 72.22% specificity. Sample size was not statistically predetermined, and blinding of investigators to group allocation was not performed. In cross-validation, a model built on a 13 V-J signature told ophthalmopathy apart from stable hyperthyroidism with approximately 90% sensitivity and around 84% specificity, and in testing the same model reached 80%/75%.

TCR beta CDR3 regions were amplified from RNA transcripts. The first round of RT-PCR for the TCR CDR3 was performed with the HTBI primer set and the Qiagen OneStep RT-PCR kit. Libraries were constructed in a second round of multiplex PCR, after which size selection and purification were carried out. Sequencing of the libraries was done on an Illumina HiSeq2000 using paired-end 100 bp reads. Concerning the study's data processing: SOAPnuke was used to process the raw data, with reads discarded if the reads contained adapters or uncalled bases, had a mean Phred below 15, or lacked an exact constant-primer or identifier match. COPE v1.2.5 was used to merge high-quality paired reads, and clonotypes were defined as unique nucleotide sequences. MiTCR v1.1 was used to align clonotypes to the IMGT TRBV, TRBD and TRBJ reference segments. Analysis was restricted to V-J combinations with a frequency above 0.0001, which covered 99.2% of repertoires. The TCS score was defined as F50 (clonal expansion) divided by E x V (chaos), with BLOSUM62-based TCRdist calculated between CDR3 peptides within each V-J. Welch's t-statistics and random forest reduced several hundred V-J features to 10 to 15, which were used in a naive Bayes classifier (R e1071). In-frame beta chains were kept once TCRdb had trimmed the public reads at Q25 with fastp and called clones with MiXCR. Every CDR3 protein is listed once, alongside the most common genes and DNA of its rows. For this entry, the V and J calls and clone size follow TCRdb and not the study's own pipeline. This sample is represented by about 640,000 distinct CDR3 sequences; around 21% of them were singletons. The top ten clonotypes cover more than 30% of the sample.

This clonotype was seen more than once but under ten times. Its cognate antigen has yet to be identified. No qualities accompany the bases; no much larger clone lies one base away. The CDR3 has 16 amino acids, counting the end cysteine and phenylalanine. The read is trimmed to its CDR3 DNA, 48 bases read in frame from base 1. Trimming accounts for 0 bases at V and 1 base at J, while the number of junction bases matched to no gene is 3. The germline V gene (reference sequence) sets CDR1 to DFQATT and CDR2 to SNEGSKA. Moderately to severely active disease, a Clinical Activity Score of at least 3, a NOSPECS grade of at least 4, and a duration under 3 months were present in ophthalmopathy patients. The study excluded patients with uncontrolled infections, other autoimmune diseases, pregnancy or lactation. Diagnoses were based on clinical symptoms, serum thyroxine and TRAb, thyroid ultrasound and orbital computed tomography. PBMCs were isolated from approximately 10 ml of fresh peripheral blood by Ficoll-Paque density gradient centrifugation. Total RNA was extracted with Trizol reagent, and quality was checked on an Agilent 2100 Bioanalyzer.

The clonotype originates from a man in his thirties or forties with Graves' ophthalmopathy. The sample was blood. The rearranged segments are TRBV20-1 and TRBJ2-2, with 9 junctional bases fitting TRBD1. For the CDR3, the sequence is CSARDSGQGNTGELFF. The nucleotide sequence reads as follows: TGCAGTGCTAGAGACTCGGGACAGGGGAACACCGGGGAGCTGTTTTTT.